A selection of T cell receptor beta chains follows, all from one sample in a study of technical replicates of blood from four donors. TCRdb's copy holds only in-frame clones and misses some; the assay was immunoSEQ multiplex PCR. The data contain about 50,000 clones, roughly 95% of them singletons. Sequencing was performed on T cells isolated from PBMCs. All receptors derive from a human donor in good health. The CDR3 runs from the conserved cysteine through the conserved F or W. A D gene is named only where the DNA matches it firmly. Rows may omit the clone size; those that give it use once, few, many or a size class.

. | TRBJ2-3 | 14 | TRBV7-3 | . | TGTGCCAGCAGCTCTACCCCTAGCGCAGATACGCAGTATTTT | CASSSTPSADTQYF
. | TRBJ1-2 | 16 | TRBV28 | . | TGTGCCAGCACCCCGGCAGGGGCGAGAGGTAATAATGGCTACACCTTC | CASTPAGARGNNGYTF
. | TRBJ1-4 | 14 | TRBV6-6 | . | TGTGCCAGCAGTTATTCGGGGATTTTTGAAAAACTGTTTTTT | CASSYSGIFEKLFF
. | TRBJ2-7 | 13 | TRBV2 | . | TGTGCCAGCGGCGTCAGTACTACCTACGAGCAGTACTTC | CASGVSTTYEQYF
. | TRBJ1-1 | 15 | TRBV6-1 | . | TGTGCCAGCAGGGGATCAGGGACTCTTGGCACTGAAGCTTTCTTT | CASRGSGTLGTEAFF
TRBD1 | TRBJ1-5 | 16 | TRBV5-1 | . | TGCGCCAGCAGCCGGAGGGCGACAGGGGCGTATCAGCCCCAGCATTTT | CASSRRATGAYQPQHF
TRBD1 | TRBJ2-1 | 14 | TRBV15 | . | TGTGCCACCAGCGTGGACAGGGGTGCGGATGAGCAGTTCTTC | CATSVDRGADEQFF
. | TRBJ2-1 | 13 | TRBV7-9 | . | TGTGCCAGCAGCTATGGCCTTTTCAATGAGCAGTTCTTC | CASSYGLFNEQFF
. | TRBJ1-2 | 13 | TRBV28 | . | TGTGCCAGCAGTAGTCAGGGGAACTATGGCTACACCTTC | CASSSQGNYGYTF
. | TRBJ2-7 | 14 | TRBV19 | . | TGTGCCAGTAATGCAGGGGGACTCTCCTACGAGCAGTACTTC | CASNAGGLSYEQYF
. | TRBJ2-7 | 14 | TRBV7-3 | . | TGTGCCAGCAGCTTAGGCAGGAACTCCTACGAGCAGTACTTC | CASSLGRNSYEQYF
. | TRBJ2-1 | 14 | TRBV4-2 | . | TGTGCCAGCAGCCAGCCGGGATCGTACAATGAGCAGTTCTTC | CASSQPGSYNEQFF
TRBD2 | TRBJ2-3 | 15 | TRBV6-4 | . | TGTGCCAGCAGTCTAGGACTAGCGGGAATCGATACGCAGTATTTT | CASSLGLAGIDTQYF
TRBD1 | TRBJ1-5 | 15 | TRBV6-6 | . | TGTGCCAGCACAAAAGACAGGGGAGGAGGCCAGCCCCAGCATTTT | CASTKDRGGGQPQHF
TRBD1 | TRBJ1-1 | 14 | TRBV6-5 | . | TGTGCCAGCAGCAAGACAGGGTCGGGAACTGAAGCTTTCTTT | CASSKTGSGTEAFF
TRBD2 | TRBJ2-7 | 15 | TRBV5-8 | . | TGTGCCAGCAGCTTTAGCGGGATCTCGTCCGACGAGCAGTACTTC | CASSFSGISSDEQYF
. | TRBJ1-1 | 14 | TRBV5-1 | . | TGCGCCAGCAGCTTGTCGGGGGGGAACACTGAAGCTTTCTTT | CASSLSGGNTEAFF
TRBD2 | TRBJ2-1 | 13 | TRBV7-3 | . | TGTGCCAGCAGCACCAGCGGGATCAATGAGCAGTTCTTC | CASSTSGINEQFF
TRBD1 | TRBJ2-6 | 15 | TRBV6-4 | . | TGTGCCAGCGGGACAGGGGGCTCTGGGGCCAACGTCCTGACTTTC | CASGTGGSGANVLTF
. | TRBJ1-2 | 14 | TRBV5-1 | . | TGCGCCAGCAGCGTACTTCAGGGTGGCTATGGCTACACCTTC | CASSVLQGGYGYTF
. | TRBJ1-2 | 11 | TRBV29-1 | . | TGCAGCGTTACCCAGAACTATGGCTACACCTTC | CSVTQNYGYTF
TRBD2 | TRBJ2-1 | 15 | TRBV7-8 | . | TGTGCCAGCAGCGCAGGGAGGGACTTCTACAATGAGCAGTTCTTC | CASSAGRDFYNEQFF
. | TRBJ1-1 | 12 | TRBV5-4 | . | TGTGCCAGCAGCAGTGGACAGACTAAAGCTTTCTTT | CASSSGQTKAFF
TRBD2 | TRBJ2-2 | 14 | TRBV7-6 | . | TGTGCCAGCGGACCGGGACTATTCACCGGGGAGCTGTTTTTT | CASGPGLFTGELFF
. | TRBJ2-7 | 10 | TRBV2 | once | TGTGCCAGCGGGGAGTACGAGCAGTACTTC | CASGEYEQYF
. | TRBJ2-2 | 15 | TRBV11-1 | . | TGTGCCAGCAGCTTTTGGACAGCCACAACCGGGGAGCTGTTTTTT | CASSFWTATTGELFF
TRBD2 | TRBJ2-7 | 16 | TRBV4-3 | . | TGCGCCAGCAGCCCTGTACTAGCGGGAGTTTACCCCGAGCAGTACTTC | CASSPVLAGVYPEQYF
TRBD1 | TRBJ1-2 | 18 | TRBV18 | once | TGTGCCAGCTCACTAACTCGCTTCCTCGGGACAGGGGTCTATGGCTACACCTTC | CASSLTRFLGTGVYGYTF
TRBD2 | TRBJ2-1 | 16 | TRBV11-3 | . | TGTGCCAGCAGCTCCTTTTTGCGGGAGGTTGGTAATGAGCAGTTCTTC | CASSSFLREVGNEQFF
. | TRBJ1-1 | 12 | TRBV5-4 | . | TGTGCCAGCAGCGATACGACAGGTGAAGCTTTCTTT | CASSDTTGEAFF
TRBD1 | TRBJ1-5 | 14 | TRBV2 | . | TGTGCCAGCAGAGCCGGGACAGATTATCAGCCCCAGCATTTT | CASRAGTDYQPQHF
. | TRBJ2-6 | 16 | TRBV28 | once | TGTGCCAGCAGTTTAAACACGTTCTCTGGGGCCAACGTCCTGACTTTC | CASSLNTFSGANVLTF
. | TRBJ1-2 | 14 | TRBV6-5 | . | TGTGCCAGCAGATCAGGGGAAATCATTGATGGCTACACCTTC | CASRSGEIIDGYTF
TRBD1 | TRBJ2-1 | 16 | TRBV7-3 | . | TGTGCCAGCAGCTTATCACAGGGGGCTGGCTACAATGAGCAGTTCTTC | CASSLSQGAGYNEQFF
TRBD1 | TRBJ2-7 | 13 | TRBV29-1 | . | TGCAGCGTTGTTGACAGGGGGACCCACGAGCAGTACTTC | CSVVDRGTHEQYF
TRBD1 | TRBJ2-2 | 14 | TRBV29-1 | . | TGCAGCGTTGAAGGGGACAGACCAACCGGGGAGCTGTTTTTT | CSVEGDRPTGELFF
TRBD2 | TRBJ2-7 | 15 | TRBV9 | . | TGTGCCAGCAGCCCTCGGCTTAGCGGGAGGGACGAGCAGTACTTC | CASSPRLSGRDEQYF
TRBD1 | TRBJ1-5 | 13 | TRBV5-1 | . | TGCGCCAGCAGTGGACAGGGTGGGCAGCCCCAGCATTTT | CASSGQGGQPQHF
TRBD2 | TRBJ2-1 | 13 | TRBV29-1 | . | TGCAGCGTTAGCGGGAGTAGGACCAATGAGCAGTTCTTC | CSVSGSRTNEQFF
TRBD1 | TRBJ2-7 | 14 | TRBV29-1 | . | TGCAGCGTTGACACGGGACAGGGCCCCTACGAGCAGTACTTC | CSVDTGQGPYEQYF
. | TRBJ2-1 | 17 | TRBV7-2 | . | TGTGCCAGCAGCTTAGGCTTATGGGCCCTCGGGGGCAATGAGCAGTTCTTC | CASSLGLWALGGNEQFF